A single sample gave rise to the 23 T cell receptor beta chains below, sequenced in a study of healthy donors' naive CD4 and CD8 T cells. Each TCR library used roughly 490 ng of total RNA and a linear amplification protocol. TCRdb re-derived calls from the reads in MiXCR, one entry per CDR3 protein. The sample consists of approximately 180,000 distinct CDR3 sequences, over 60% of them appearing once. Sequencing was done on a sample of naive CD4+ and CD8+ T cells sorted from blood, pooled from several donors. These receptors were taken from a pool of human donors in good health; the sample pools cells from several healthy donors.

The chain joins TRBV6-5 to TRBJ1-1, with D perhaps TRBD1 (6 bases). Germline V gene data show CDR1 as MNHEY and CDR2 as SVGAGI. The CDR3 contains 14 residues. Deletions cut 6 bases from V and 6 bases from J, with 17 bases between. For the CDR3, the DNA is TGTGCCAGCAGCAACACGGGGGCGGGTGCTGAAGCTTTCTTT. Protein sequence: CASSNTGAGAEAFF.

CDR3 DNA sequence: TGCAGCGTTTCCCGTCGGTTGTCGGTTAGTCCAGATACGCAGTATTTT. Protein: CSVSRRLSVSPDTQYF. The V gene is TRBV29-1, the J gene TRBJ2-3; D is unclear. The CDR3 extends over 16 amino acids. V was clipped by 5 bases and J by 4 bases, with 22 bases between them. Germline V gene lookup returns CDR1 SQVTM and CDR2 ANQGSEA.

The chain couples TRBV5-4 to TRBJ2-1, with no clear D. CDR1 is SGHNT and CDR2 is YYREEE in the germline V gene (reference sequence). The CDR3 runs to 12 residues. V dropped 2 bases and J dropped 8 bases, with 8 bases sitting between them. The CDR3 spells CASSFKDHEQFF. In DNA, the CDR3 is TGTGCCAGCAGCTTTAAGGACCATGAGCAGTTCTTC.

This sequence joins TRBV30 and TRBJ1-5; D unclear. Germline V lookup: CDR1 GTSNPN, CDR2 SVGIG (reference sequence). V lost 0 bases to trimming and J lost 4 bases, with 7 bases between them. The CDR3 runs to 13 residues. Here the CDR3 reads CAWSVGDNQPQHF. DNA for the CDR3: TGTGCCTGGAGTGTTGGGGATAATCAGCCCCAGCATTTT.

J is TRBJ2-7 and V is TRBV6-5; TRBD1 is a possible D gene (5 bases). The CDR3 runs 11 residues. The ends were cut back, 8 bases at V and 4 bases at J, with 9 bases in the middle. Germline CDR1 reads MNHEY; CDR2 reads SVGAGI. The CDR3 sequence: CASGRQYEQYF. The CDR3 DNA sequence: TGTGCCAGCGGCCGACAGTACGAGCAGTACTTC.

This clonotype was seen just once. The rearrangement links TRBV15 to TRBJ2-7; 9 positions match TRBD1. V was pared by 2 bases and J by 0 bases, with 5 bases of the junction left unmatched. CDR1 and CDR2 (germline): LNHNV, YYDKDF (reference sequence). The CDR3 totals 16 residues. CDR3 DNA: TGTGCCACCAGCAGAACGGGACAGGGCAGCTCCTACGAGCAGTACTTC. Encoded protein: CATSRTGQGSSYEQYF.

The V call is TRBV29-1, the J call TRBJ1-2; D gene ambiguous. Germline lookup yields CDR1 SQVTM and CDR2 ANQGSEA. With 3 bases removed from V and 2 bases from J, the gap between germline ends came to 7 bases. This CDR3 spans 12 amino acids. The CDR3 DNA reads TGCAGCGTTGAGAGGGCGAACTATGGCTACACCTTC. As protein: CSVERANYGYTF.

A single count supports this clonotype. This chain joins TRBV6-2 or TRBV6-3 and TRBJ1-1; no firm D call. Trimming pared 2 bases from V and 1 base from J, leaving 11 bases between. This CDR3 has 15 amino acids. Per germline, CDR1 MNHEY and CDR2 SVGEGT. The CDR3 DNA follows: TGTGCCAGCAGTTACATACCGGGAGGGAACACTGAAGCTTTCTTT. The encoded protein is CASSYIPGGNTEAFF.

This clonotype was counted a few times. V usage is TRBV5-6 and J usage is TRBJ2-1; tentative D call: TRBD1 (5 bases). V lost 0 bases, J lost 7 bases, and 17 bases lay in between. The CDR3 is 16 residues long. Per the germline V gene, CDR1 is SGHDT and CDR2 is YYEEEE. This chain's CDR3 is CASSLGGRVVWNEQFF. CDR3 nucleotide sequence: TGTGCCAGCAGCTTGGGTGGCAGGGTCGTCTGGAATGAGCAGTTCTTC.

Only one count was recorded for this clonotype. The junction shows a germline mismatch at one end, possibly a read error. The chain uses TRBV5-1 and TRBJ2-7; TRBD1 matches at 7 bases. The CDR3 consists of 14 residues. The V gene's germline CDR1 is SGHRS and CDR2 YFSETQ. In nucleotides, the CDR3 is TGTGCCAGCAGCTTCGCCGACAGGGCTGACGAGCAGTACTTC. This gives the protein CASSFADRADEQYF. Variable domain in full (rest from reference TRBV5-1 and TRBJ2-7): KAGVTQTPRYLIKTRGQQVTLSCSPISGHRSVSWYQQTPGQGLQFLFEYFSETQRNKGNFPGRFSGRQFSNSRSEMNVSTLELGDSALYLCASSFADRADEQYFGPGTRLTVT.

This rearrangement joins TRBV7-9 to TRBJ2-5; tentative D call: TRBD1 (6 bases). Germline assignment: CDR1 SEHNR and CDR2 FQNEAQ (reference sequence). V lost 0 bases, J lost 6 bases, and 11 bases lay in between. This CDR3 has 14 amino acids. The CDR3 bases are TGTGCCAGCAGCTTAGCGTCGCAGGGGAAGACCCAGTACTTC. Translation: CASSLASQGKTQYF. The full variable domain, its missing parts supplied by reference TRBV7-9 and TRBJ2-5, is DTGVSQNPRHKITKRGQNVTFRCDPISEHNRLYWYRQTLGQGPEFLTYFQNEAQLEKSRLLSDRFSAERPKGSFSTLEIQRTEQGDSAMYLCASSLASQGKTQYFGPGTRLLVL.

The rearrangement links TRBV20-1 to TRBJ1-5; maybe TRBD1 (5 bases). Germline loops: CDR1 DFQATT, CDR2 SNEGSKA (reference sequence). The CDR3 totals 16 residues. V was pared by 6 bases and J by 0 bases, with 18 bases between. The CDR3 sequence: CSALRSGGNSNQPQHF. DNA of the CDR3: TGCAGTGCCCTGAGGAGTGGGGGGAATAGCAATCAGCCCCAGCATTTT.

The chain joins TRBV6-1 to TRBJ1-1, with 9 positions matching TRBD1. Germline CDR1 is MNHNS and CDR2 is SASEGT. Trimming took 10 bases from V and 4 from J; bases not matched to a gene: 10. The CDR3 is 14 residues long. In DNA, the CDR3 is TGTGCCACCAGCCACGGGACAGGGCCCACTGAAGCTTTCTTT. Its translation: CATSHGTGPTEAFF.

The J gene is TRBJ2-1, the V gene TRBV12-3 or TRBV12-4, with a possible D match to TRBD2 (5 bases). The CDR3 length is 15 residues. CDR3 residues: CASGLVIATYNEQFF. The DNA for the CDR3 is TGTGCTAGTGGTTTGGTAATAGCGACCTACAATGAGCAGTTCTTC.

The chain is built from TRBV29-1 and TRBJ1-6, with no clear D. Germline V gene lookup returns CDR1 SQVTM and CDR2 ANQGSEA. The CDR3 consists of 15 residues. Trimming shortened V by 3 bases and J by 6 bases, and 15 bases separated the two germline ends. The CDR3 protein is CSVESDPEVNSPLHF. DNA for the CDR3: TGCAGCGTTGAGAGCGATCCAGAGGTTAATTCACCCCTCCACTTT. Looking up the rest from reference TRBV29-1 and TRBJ1-6 gives the full variable domain: SAVISQKPSRDICQRGTSLTIQCQVDSQVTMMFWYRQQPGQSLTLIATANQGSEATYESGFVIDKFPISRPNLTFSTLTVSNMSPEDSSIYLCSVESDPEVNSPLHFGNGTRLTVT.

This clonotype was detected a few times. V usage is TRBV29-1 and J usage is TRBJ2-1; D gene uncertain. This CDR3 is 11 amino acids long. V lost 6 bases and J 7 bases, leaving 10 bases between the germline ends. The V gene's germline CDR1 is SQVTM and CDR2 ANQGSEA. The CDR3 sequence: CSVLGRNEQFF. CDR3 nucleotide sequence: TGCAGCGTGTTAGGACGAAATGAGCAGTTCTTC.

The CDR3 sequence: CASSFIRVRTGELFF. The CDR3, as DNA: TGTGCCAGCAGTTTCATCAGGGTGAGGACCGGGGAGCTGTTTTTT. The chain joins TRBV6-5 to TRBJ2-2; a possible D gene is TRBD1 (5 bases). V lost 4 bases and J 5 bases, leaving 14 bases between the germline ends. Germline values: CDR1 MNHEY, CDR2 SVGAGI. This CDR3 has 15 amino acids.

The chain is built from TRBV29-1 and TRBJ2-5, with TRBD1 identical over 8 bases. Germline CDR1 and CDR2: SQVTM and ANQGSEA. V was pared by 8 bases and J by 5 bases, with 10 bases of the junction left unmatched. The CDR3 consists of 13 residues. CDR3 DNA sequence: TGCAGCTCCCCCGGGACAGGAGGGGAGACCCAGTACTTC. This gives the protein CSSPGTGGETQYF.

The V gene is TRBV6-5, the J gene TRBJ1-2; unclear D gene. The germline V gene encodes CDR1 MNHEY and CDR2 SVGAGI. The CDR3 loop spans 12 amino acids. The V end was cut by 5 bases, the J end by 0 bases, with 4 bases between. The CDR3 region is CASSLTNYGYTF. The CDR3, as DNA: TGTGCCAGCAGTCTTACTAACTATGGCTACACCTTC.

J is TRBJ2-7 and V is TRBV6-1; TRBD1 agrees at 7 bases. Germline values: CDR1 MNHNS, CDR2 SASEGT. With 4 bases clipped from V and 3 bases from J, the junction kept 6 bases outside the gene matches. The CDR3 is 14 amino acids. The chain's CDR3 is CASSVNDRVYEQYF. The CDR3 nucleotides are TGTGCCAGCAGTGTCAACGACAGGGTCTACGAGCAGTACTTC.

The rearrangement links TRBV11-2 to TRBJ2-1; 8 nucleotides agree with TRBD2. Unmatched junction bases numbered 2, after V lost 1 base and J lost 0 bases. The CDR3 has 16 residues. The germline V gene encodes CDR1 SGHAT and CDR2 FQNNGV. CDR3 DNA sequence: TGTGCCAGCAGCTTAGTAAGCGGGGGCTCCTACAATGAGCAGTTCTTC. Translation gives CASSLVSGGSYNEQFF.

Turning to this clonotype: An end of the junction does not agree with germline; a read error may underlie this. CDR3 in amino acids: CSVAGVGEQRHF. CDR3 nucleotide sequence: TGCAGCGTTGCGGGAGTGGGAGAGCAGCGGCACTTC. This sequence joins TRBV29-1 and TRBJ2-7, with D perhaps TRBD2 (6 bases). CDR1 SQVTM and CDR2 ANQGSEA come from the germline V gene. The CDR3 spans 12 residues.

The CDR3 is CASSRSGVAYNEQFF. Here the CDR3 DNA reads TGTGCCAGCAGTCGGAGCGGGGTCGCCTACAATGAGCAGTTCTTC. The rearrangement joins TRBV6-6 to TRBJ2-1; 7 nucleotides line up with TRBD2. The CDR3 has 15 amino acids. Germline V gene sequence: CDR1 MNHNY, CDR2 SVGAGI (reference sequence). V shed 5 bases and J 2 bases; nucleotides not matched to a gene: 6.